Presented here are 6 T cell receptor beta chains from one specimen sequenced in a study of CD8+ T cells in alopecia areata. Treatment given: oral pan-JAK inhibitor, 5-10 mg twice daily. RNA, once extracted, was reverse transcribed into cDNA for use as the sequencing template. Repertoires were generated with immunoSEQ multiplex PCR, while TCRdb's copy carries only in-frame clones and drops some. The sample holds roughly 140,000 clones; roughly four fifths are singletons and the top ten take 20% to 25%. This specimen consisted of CD8+ T cells sorted from blood, obtained at week 4, from a patient treated with tofacitinib. The receptors derive from a human donor with alopecia areata.

The CDR3 protein is CASSPGDGTGSYEQYF. The CDR3, as DNA: TGTGCCAGCAGCCCTGGAGACGGGACAGGGTCCTACGAGCAGTACTTC. The genes are TRBV7-9 and TRBJ2-7, with 9 bases matching TRBD1. The germline gives CDR1 SEHNR, CDR2 FQNEAQ (reference sequence). The CDR3 has 16 amino acids. The trim removed 5 bases at V and 1 base at J, leaving 9 bases unmatched.

The chain recombines TRBV29-1 with TRBJ2-5, with D uncertain. Germline CDR1 reads SQVTM; CDR2 reads ANQGSEA. The CDR3 is 12 residues long. Trimming cost V 0 bases and J 5 bases, with 7 bases left between them. CDR3 in amino acids: CSVEDHAETQYF. For the CDR3, the DNA is TGCAGCGTTGAAGATCATGCGGAGACCCAGTACTTC. Complete variable domain (other parts from reference TRBV29-1 and TRBJ2-5): SAVISQKPSRDICQRGTSLTIQCQVDSQVTMMFWYRQQPGQSLTLIATANQGSEATYESGFVIDKFPISRPNLTFSTLTVSNMSPEDSSIYLCSVEDHAETQYFGPGTRLLVL.

The DNA for the CDR3 is TGTGCCAGCAGTGTAAGCGGGGCCTCCTACAATGAGCAGTTCTTC. It specifies CASSVSGASYNEQFF. The rearrangement links TRBV2 to TRBJ2-1; 7 bases map to TRBD2. The CDR3 is 15 amino acids. V lost 4 bases and J lost 0; bases outside the gene matches: 3. Germline V lookup: CDR1 SNHLY, CDR2 FYNNEI.

V gene TRBV11-2 combines with J gene TRBJ2-3; weak D call: TRBD2 (5 bases). Germline lookup yields CDR1 SGHAT and CDR2 FQNNGV. The CDR3 runs to 16 residues. Trimming removed 1 base at V and 1 base at J, with 12 bases between. The CDR3 spells CASSLGALAGTDTQYF. The CDR3 DNA is TGTGCCAGCAGCTTAGGAGCGCTAGCCGGCACAGATACGCAGTATTTT. Filled out from reference TRBV11-2 and TRBJ2-3, the complete variable domain reads EAGVAQSPRYKIIEKRQSVAFWCNPISGHATLYWYQQILGQGPKLLIQFQNNGVVDDSQLPKDRFSAERLKGVDSTLKIQPAKLEDSAVYLCASSLGALAGTDTQYFGPGTRLTVL.

This clone appeared once. This rearrangement joins TRBV11-1 to TRBJ2-1, with 10 bases that match TRBD1. This CDR3 spans 15 amino acids. Looked up from germline, CDR1 is SGHAT and CDR2 is FQDESV (reference sequence). The J segment lost 5 bases and the V segment lost 5 bases, leaving 6 bases of the junction unmatched. The CDR3 reads CASSPGQGFDNEQFF. As DNA, the CDR3 is TGTGCCAGCAGCCCGGGACAGGGGTTTGACAATGAGCAGTTCTTC.

This chain joins TRBV7-9 and TRBJ1-5, with D uncertain. Germline V CDR1 and CDR2: SEHNR, FQNEAQ (reference sequence). V lost 2 bases to trimming and J lost 6 bases, with 20 bases between them. This CDR3 has 17 amino acids. CDR3 coding DNA: TGTGCCAGCAGCTTAAGTGGCGCGGCCTCCATAAGTCAGCCCCAGCATTTT. Translating gives CASSLSGAASISQPQHF.